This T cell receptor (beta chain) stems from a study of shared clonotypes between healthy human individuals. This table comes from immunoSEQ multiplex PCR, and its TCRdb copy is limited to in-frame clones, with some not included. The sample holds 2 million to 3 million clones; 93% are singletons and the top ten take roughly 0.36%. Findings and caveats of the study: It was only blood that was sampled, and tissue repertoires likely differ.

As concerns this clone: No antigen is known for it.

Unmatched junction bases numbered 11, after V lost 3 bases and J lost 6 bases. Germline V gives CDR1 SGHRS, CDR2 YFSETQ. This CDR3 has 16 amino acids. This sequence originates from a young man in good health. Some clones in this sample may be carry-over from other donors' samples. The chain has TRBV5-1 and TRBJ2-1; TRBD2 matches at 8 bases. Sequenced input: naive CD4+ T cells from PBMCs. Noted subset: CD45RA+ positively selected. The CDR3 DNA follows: TGCGCCAGCAGCTCGACGAGCGGGAGCCTTTTCAATGAGCAGTTCTTC. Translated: CASSSTSGSLFNEQFF. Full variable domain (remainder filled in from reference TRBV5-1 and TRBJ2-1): KAGVTQTPRYLIKTRGQQVTLSCSPISGHRSVSWYQQTPGQGLQFLFEYFSETQRNKGNFPGRFSGRQFSNSRSEMNVSTLELGDSALYLCASSSTSGSLFNEQFFGPGTRLTVL.